This passage covers 8 T cell receptor beta chains from one sample sequenced in a study of shared clonotypes between healthy human individuals. The data were produced by immunoSEQ multiplex PCR, yet TCRdb's version contains in-frame clones alone and is incomplete. The data show about 2 million clones, less than 95% seen once. CD45RO-negative cells were positively selected for CCR7, leaving out terminally differentiated effector memory CD45RA+ cells. The sequenced sample was naive CD8+ T cells sorted from blood. The source of these receptors is a man younger than 35 in good health.

The CDR3 loop is CASSFLGQTYEQYF. The CDR3 nucleotides read TGTGCCAGCAGCTTCCTCGGACAGACCTACGAGCAGTACTTC. The chain couples TRBV7-9 to TRBJ2-7; possible D gene TRBD1, 6 bases. The germline V gene has CDR1 SEHNR and CDR2 FQNEAQ (reference sequence). CDR3 length equals 14 residues. The germline V and J ends were trimmed by 3 bases and 2 bases, with 11 bases remaining between them.

This chain uses TRBV27 with TRBJ2-7, with D uncertain. CDR3 length equals 13 residues. The germline V and J ends were trimmed by 2 bases and 6 bases, with 11 bases remaining between them. Germline-derived CDR1 and CDR2 are MNHEY and SMNVEV (reference sequence). DNA for the CDR3: TGTGCCAGCAGTTTACTGGGGATAGGCGAGCAGTACTTC. Its translation is CASSLLGIGEQYF.

The J gene is TRBJ1-1, the V gene TRBV19, with a tentative D call TRBD1 (5 bases). The CDR3 has 13 residues. The V gene lost 7 bases and the J gene lost 5 bases, with 14 bases spanning the gap. CDR1 and CDR2 from the germline V gene are LNHDA and SQIVND (reference sequence). As DNA, the CDR3 is TGTGCCAGTAAAAATAAGGGGCCGACTGAAGCTTTCTTT. This gives the protein CASKNKGPTEAFF.

CDR3: CASSVLPGSSYEQYF. The CDR3 DNA is TGTGCCAGCAGCGTATTACCGGGGAGCTCCTACGAGCAGTACTTC. The chain couples TRBV9 to TRBJ2-7, with D tentatively TRBD2 (5 bases). The CDR3 totals 15 residues. Germline V gene data show CDR1 as SGDLS and CDR2 as YYNGEE. V lost 1 base and J lost 0, with 11 bases in between.

V usage is TRBV10-3 and J usage is TRBJ2-1; unclear D gene. The germline CDR1 and CDR2 sequences are ENHRY and SYGVKD. The V end lost 6 bases, the J end lost 8 bases, and 17 bases lay between the germline ends. The CDR3 is 14 residues long. The CDR3 DNA sequence: TGTGCCATCAGCGCGAAAGCTAGTGGCGATGAGCAGTTCTTC. This sequence encodes CAISAKASGDEQFF.

The V call is TRBV7-2, the J call TRBJ2-5, with 8 bases fitting TRBD2. This CDR3 spans 18 amino acids. With 5 bases clipped from V and 3 bases from J, the junction kept 17 bases outside the gene matches. Germline V CDR1 and CDR2: SGHTA, FQGNSA. The CDR3 region has the DNA TGTGCCAGCAGCCCATGGCATCCAGGAGCGGGAGAAAAAGAGACCCAGTACTTC. Its protein is CASSPWHPGAGEKETQYF.

The V call is TRBV11-2, the J call TRBJ2-2, with D maybe TRBD2 (6 bases). V dropped 6 bases and J dropped 3 bases, with 17 bases sitting between them. The CDR3 is 16 residues long. Germline assignment: CDR1 SGHAT and CDR2 FQNNGV. CDR3 sequence reads: CASSLLPWRDTGELFF. CDR3 nucleotides: TGTGCCAGCAGTTTGCTCCCCTGGAGGGACACCGGGGAGCTGTTTTTT.

The chain couples TRBV13 to TRBJ2-6; D ambiguous. Trimming stripped 2 bases from V and 0 bases from J, with 8 bases between. Germline lookup yields CDR1 PRHDT and CDR2 FYEKMQ (reference sequence). This CDR3 spans 16 amino acids. The chain's CDR3 is CASSLLTVSGANVLTF. The CDR3 DNA sequence: TGTGCCAGCAGCTTATTGACGGTCTCTGGGGCCAACGTCCTGACTTTC.